The 18 T cell receptor beta chains below were found in one sample sequenced in a study of cytomegalovirus exposure and HLA in healthy donors. The PCR ran on 60 Vbeta and 13 Jbeta primers. Assay used: immunoSEQ multiplex PCR; TCRdb lists only in-frame clones, some missing. The profile shows 100,000 to 150,000 clones, 72% of them singletons. Specimen: PBMCs. These receptor sequences come from a man younger than 45 in good health and CMV-seronegative.

CDR3 residues: CASTNTGNSYNEQFF. For the CDR3, the DNA is TGTGCCAGCACCAATACGGGGAACTCCTACAATGAGCAGTTCTTC. J is TRBJ2-1 and V is TRBV27; D is possibly TRBD2 (5 bases). V was trimmed by 7 bases and J by 0 bases, leaving 13 bases between them. The CDR3 covers 15 residues. Germline V CDR1 and CDR2: MNHEY, SMNVEV (reference sequence).

This clone showed up just a few times. V is TRBV15 and J is TRBJ2-6; D is uncertain. CDR3 length equals 16 residues. V lost 2 bases and J 0 bases, leaving 8 bases between the germline ends. Germline-derived CDR1 and CDR2 are LNHNV and YYDKDF (reference sequence). The CDR3 region is CATSRQVPSGANVLTF. The CDR3 nucleotides are TGTGCCACCAGCAGACAGGTTCCCTCTGGGGCCAACGTCCTGACTTTC.

V and J are TRBV6-5 and TRBJ1-5, with D possibly being TRBD1 (5 bases). V dropped 5 bases and J dropped 11 bases, with 16 bases sitting between them. The CDR3 loop spans 13 amino acids. The V gene's germline CDR1 is MNHEY and CDR2 SVGAGI. The CDR3 reads CASSLSRAGSQHF. CDR3 sequence (DNA): TGTGCCAGCAGTCTTTCTAGGGCAGGGTCCCAGCATTTT.

This clone appeared once. The chain employs TRBV7-8 and TRBJ2-7; D may be TRBD2 (7 bases). The CDR3 is made up of 17 amino acids. V was cut by 2 bases and J by 4 bases, with 21 bases left in between. Germline lookup yields CDR1 SGHVS and CDR2 FQNEAQ. The CDR3 region has the DNA TGTGCCAGCAGCTTAATTGGCGGGGGCTTGGGGGATTACGAGCAGTACTTC. Translating gives CASSLIGGGLGDYEQYF.

The chain employs TRBV2 and TRBJ1-1; D uncertain. Trimming shortened V by 3 bases and J by 8 bases, and 13 bases separated the two germline ends. The CDR3 is made up of 13 amino acids. Germline CDR1 and CDR2: SNHLY and FYNNEI. In nucleotides, the CDR3 is TGTGCCAGCAGTGAGTGGGGAGAACTAGAAGCTTTCTTT. Encoded protein: CASSEWGELEAFF.

The chain employs TRBV7-2 and TRBJ2-5; 7 positions agree with TRBD1. Trimming took 0 bases from V and 11 from J; bases not matched to a gene: 9. Per the germline V gene, CDR1 is SGHTA and CDR2 is FQGNSA. This CDR3 contains 14 residues. This chain's CDR3 is CASSLAHRGGEQYF. The CDR3 DNA is TGTGCCAGCAGCTTAGCGCACAGGGGTGGTGAGCAGTACTTC.

This rearrangement joins TRBV7-2 to TRBJ1-1; D is possibly TRBD1 (5 bases). The CDR3 length is 17 residues. Per germline, CDR1 SGHTA and CDR2 FQGNSA. V was trimmed by 1 base and J by 2 bases, leaving 17 bases between them. The CDR3 loop reads CASSLVGTRAINTEAFF. CDR3 DNA: TGTGCCAGCAGCTTAGTGGGCACCAGGGCTATAAACACTGAAGCTTTCTTT.

This clone was picked up a small number of times. This chain connects TRBV18 to TRBJ1-5; 9 bases line up with TRBD1. The germline V gene has CDR1 KGHSH and CDR2 LQKENI. The CDR3 is 15 amino acids. V lost 6 bases and J lost 5; bases outside the gene matches: 8. CDR3 nucleotide sequence: TGTGCCAGCTCCACCAGTTGGGACAGGGATCAGCCCCAGCATTTT. Residues: CASSTSWDRDQPQHF.

J is TRBJ1-2 and V is TRBV5-1; 11 bases fit TRBD1. Germline CDR1 is SGHRS and CDR2 is YFSETQ. The CDR3 is 13 amino acids. Unmatched junction bases numbered 3, after V lost 1 base and J lost 10 bases. The DNA for the CDR3 is TGCGCCAGCAGCTTGACAGGACAGGGGGCCTACACCTTC. It translates to CASSLTGQGAYTF.

The chain carries TRBV11-3 and TRBJ1-1; D is unclear. Trimming stripped 5 bases from V and 1 base from J, with 8 bases between. Germline CDR1 SGHNT, CDR2 YENEEA. The CDR3 is 13 amino acids. CDR3 sequence (DNA): TGTGCCAGCAGCGCGACAACGAACACTGAAGCTTTCTTT. As protein: CASSATTNTEAFF. Using reference TRBV11-3 and TRBJ1-1 for the parts outside the CDR3, the full variable domain is EAGVVQSPRYKIIEKKQPVAFWCNPISGHNTLYWYLQNLGQGPELLIRYENEEAVDDSQLPKDRFSAERLKGVDSTLKIQPAELGDSAVYLCASSATTNTEAFFGQGTRLTVV.

The chain uses TRBV27 and TRBJ2-3; weak D call: TRBD2 (6 bases). V lost 2 bases and J lost 6, with 9 bases in between. This CDR3 has 13 residues. Germline-derived CDR1 and CDR2 are MNHEY and SMNVEV (reference sequence). The CDR3 is CASSLRAGDTQYF. The CDR3 bases are TGTGCCAGCAGTTTAAGGGCGGGGGATACGCAGTATTTT.

J is TRBJ2-1 and V is TRBV10-3; 9 bases fit TRBD1. Germline V lookup: CDR1 ENHRY, CDR2 SYGVKD. This CDR3 comprises 14 residues. V lost 2 bases, J lost 10 bases, and 6 bases stayed unmatched. In DNA, the CDR3 is TGTGCCATCAGTGAGGGGACAGGGAGCCACGAGCAGTTCTTC. It encodes CAISEGTGSHEQFF.

The V call is TRBV19, the J call TRBJ2-1; the D gene is possibly TRBD1 (6 bases). From germline, CDR1 is LNHDA and CDR2 SQIVND (reference sequence). Trimming shortened V by 4 bases and J by 12 bases, and 16 bases separated the two germline ends. This CDR3 has 13 amino acids. The CDR3: CASSTIFGQWQFF. Here the CDR3 DNA reads TGTGCCAGTAGTACAATTTTCGGACAGTGGCAGTTCTTC. Combining the CDR3 with reference TRBV19 and TRBJ2-1 gives the whole variable domain DGGITQSPKYLFRKEGQNVTLSCEQNLNHDAMYWYRQDPGQGLRLIYYSQIVNDFQKGDIAEGYSVSREKKESFPLTVTSAQKNPTAFYLCASSTIFGQWQFFGPGTRLTVL.

The rearrangement joins TRBV25-1 to TRBJ2-7; 8 bases line up with TRBD1. The CDR3 is made up of 15 amino acids. J gave up 2 bases and V 5 bases, and 8 bases lay outside the gene matches. Germline V gene lookup returns CDR1 MGHDK and CDR2 SYGVNS. CDR3 residues: CASSHSATGAYEQYF. Written as DNA, the CDR3 is TGTGCCAGCAGTCATTCGGCGACAGGGGCCTACGAGCAGTACTTC.

V is TRBV5-1 and J is TRBJ2-4; 10 nucleotides line up with TRBD1. J was trimmed by 7 bases and V by 0 bases; bases with no gene match: 4. The CDR3 has 15 amino acids. CDR1 and CDR2 (germline): SGHRS, YFSETQ. The CDR3 DNA follows: TGCGCCAGCAGCTTGGCCGGGACAGGGGACAACATTCAGTACTTC. The encoded protein is CASSLAGTGDNIQYF.

This clone was observed a few times. This sequence joins TRBV7-2 and TRBJ2-2; 11 bases are a match to TRBD2. The trim removed 6 bases at V and 2 bases at J, leaving 8 bases unmatched. Germline V gene sequence: CDR1 SGHTA, CDR2 FQGNSA. The CDR3 sequence is 17 residues long. The CDR3 spells CASRRGLAESNTGELFF. The CDR3 nucleotides read TGTGCCAGCAGAAGGGGACTAGCGGAATCAAACACCGGGGAGCTGTTTTTT.

This clone was seen a few times. The chain links TRBV9 to TRBJ2-3, with 11 bases matching TRBD2. CDR1 and CDR2 (germline): SGDLS, YYNGEE. The CDR3 runs to 17 residues. Losses at the gene ends were 3 bases for V and 3 bases for J; bases not matched to a gene: 9. CDR3 in amino acids: CASSAPSGGSLTDTQYF. In nucleotides, the CDR3 is TGTGCCAGCAGCGCGCCTAGCGGGGGGTCCCTTACAGATACGCAGTATTTT.

This sequence joins TRBV7-2 and TRBJ2-7; TRBD1 matches 7 bases. The CDR3 is 13 residues long. V shed 8 bases, J shed 0 bases, and the junction held 4 bases outside the gene matches. The V gene's germline CDR1 is SGHTA and CDR2 FQGNSA. CDR3 sequence: CASSDRSSYEQYF. The CDR3 DNA follows: TGTGCCAGCTCGGACAGGAGCTCCTACGAGCAGTACTTC.